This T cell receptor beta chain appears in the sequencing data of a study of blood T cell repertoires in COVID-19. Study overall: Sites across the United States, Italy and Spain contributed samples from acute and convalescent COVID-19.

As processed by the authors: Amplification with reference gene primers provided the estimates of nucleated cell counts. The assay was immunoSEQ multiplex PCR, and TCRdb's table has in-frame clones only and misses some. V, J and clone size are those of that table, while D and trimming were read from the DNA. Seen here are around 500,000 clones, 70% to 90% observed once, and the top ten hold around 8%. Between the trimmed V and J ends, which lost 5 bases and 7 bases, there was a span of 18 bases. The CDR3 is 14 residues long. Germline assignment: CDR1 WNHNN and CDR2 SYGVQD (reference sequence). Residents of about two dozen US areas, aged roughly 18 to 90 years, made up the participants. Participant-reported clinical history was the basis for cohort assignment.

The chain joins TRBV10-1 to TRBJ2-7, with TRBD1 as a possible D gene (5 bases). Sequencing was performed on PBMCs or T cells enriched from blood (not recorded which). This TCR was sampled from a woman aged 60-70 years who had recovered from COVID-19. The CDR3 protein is CASSYLQGLGEQYV. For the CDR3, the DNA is TGCGCCAGCAGTTATCTCCAGGGCCTGGGGGAGCAGTACGTC.